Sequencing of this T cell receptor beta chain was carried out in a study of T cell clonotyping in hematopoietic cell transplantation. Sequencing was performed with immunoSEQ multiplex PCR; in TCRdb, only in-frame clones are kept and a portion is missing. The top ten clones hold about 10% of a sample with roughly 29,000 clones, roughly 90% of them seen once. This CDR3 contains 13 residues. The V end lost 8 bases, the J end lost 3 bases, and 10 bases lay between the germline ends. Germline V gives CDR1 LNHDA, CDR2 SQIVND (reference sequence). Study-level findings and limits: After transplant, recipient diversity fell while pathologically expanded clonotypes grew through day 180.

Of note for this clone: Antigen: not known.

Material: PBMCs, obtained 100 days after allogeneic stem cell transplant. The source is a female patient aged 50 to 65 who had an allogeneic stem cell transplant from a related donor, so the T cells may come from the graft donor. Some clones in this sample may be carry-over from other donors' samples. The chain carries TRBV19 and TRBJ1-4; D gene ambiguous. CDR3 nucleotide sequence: TGTGCCAGTCTCGATGCCCCTAATGAAAAACTGTTTTTT. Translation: CASLDAPNEKLFF.